These T cell receptor beta chains were read from a single sample in a study of tumor and adjacent non-tumor tissue in lung cancer. TCRdb itself ran the multiplex PCR reads through MiXCR, one entry per CDR3 protein. The sample contains more than 35,000 distinct CDR3 sequences, roughly three fifths of which appear only once. Sequencing was carried out using distant non-tumor lung tissue. All receptors come from a woman aged 40 to 55 with non-small cell lung cancer. CDR3s include the opening cysteine and the closing phenylalanine or tryptophan. A D gene is named only where the DNA matches it firmly. Size is stated for part of the rows, as once, few or many counts, or as a class when the clone is expanded.

D gene: NA; clone size: NA; V gene: TRBV6-2/TRBV6-3; J gene: TRBJ2-1; CDR3 DNA: TGTGCCAGCAGCTCTTATGGGGCGGGATACGGCAATGAGCAATTCTTC; CDR3 protein: CASSSYGAGYGNEQFF
D gene: NA; clone size: NA; V gene: TRBV6-5; J gene: TRBJ2-7; CDR3 DNA: TGTGCCAGCAGTTCCCCTAGTAAGAGGTACGAGCAATACTTC; CDR3 protein: CASSSPSKRYEQYF
D gene: TRBD1; clone size: many; V gene: TRBV4-1; J gene: TRBJ1-3; CDR3 DNA: TGCGCCAGCAGCCGCATACAGGGGGCGCCCGGAAACACCATATATTTT; CDR3 protein: CASSRIQGAPGNTIYF
D gene: NA; clone size: NA; V gene: TRBV10-2; J gene: TRBJ1-1; CDR3 DNA: TGCGTCAGCAGTGGGAGGGTTGAAGCTTTCTTT; CDR3 protein: CVSSGRVEAFF
D gene: NA; clone size: NA; V gene: TRBV11-2; J gene: TRBJ2-5; CDR3 DNA: TGTACCAGCTGCTTAAGTAATAGCAGGGGCCTACAAGAGACCCAGTACTTC; CDR3 protein: CTSCLSNSRGLQETQYF
D gene: TRBD2; clone size: many; V gene: TRBV20-1; J gene: TRBJ2-5; CDR3 DNA: TGCAGTGCTAGCCTAGCGGGAGGGGGGGAGACCCAGTACTTC; CDR3 protein: CSASLAGGGETQYF
D gene: TRBD2; clone size: many; V gene: TRBV28; J gene: TRBJ2-5; CDR3 DNA: TGTGCCAGCAGGCCGAGCGGGGAGATGCAGACCCAGTACTTC; CDR3 protein: CASRPSGEMQTQYF
D gene: TRBD2; clone size: many; V gene: TRBV11-2; J gene: TRBJ2-5; CDR3 DNA: TGTGCCAGCAGTCAGGGACTACAAGAGACCCAGTACTTC; CDR3 protein: CASSQGLQETQYF
D gene: TRBD2; clone size: once; V gene: TRBV7-9; J gene: TRBJ2-7; CDR3 DNA: TGTGCCAGCAGCAACTCTAGCGGCGAGCAGTACTTT; CDR3 protein: CASSNSSGEQYF
D gene: NA; clone size: NA; V gene: TRBV6-5; J gene: TRBJ1-4; CDR3 DNA: TGTGCCAGCACTCTGTCTCAGGGGCCACTCAATGAAAAACTGTTTTTT; CDR3 protein: CASTLSQGPLNEKLFF
D gene: NA; clone size: NA; V gene: TRBV11-2; J gene: TRBJ2-3; CDR3 DNA: TGTGCCATCAGCCAACGGGCTAGCCGAGCAGATATGCAGTATTTT; CDR3 protein: CAISQRASRADMQYF
D gene: NA; clone size: few; V gene: TRBV20-1; J gene: TRBJ2-1; CDR3 DNA: TGCAGTGCTAGAGTAATCCCTAGCAATGAGCAGTTCTTC; CDR3 protein: CSARVIPSNEQFF
D gene: TRBD1; clone size: NA; V gene: TRBV13; J gene: TRBJ1-2; CDR3 DNA: TGTGCAAGCAGCACGGACAGGGGGTGGGATGGCTACACCTTC; CDR3 protein: CASSTDRGWDGYTF
D gene: NA; clone size: many; V gene: TRBV4-2; J gene: TRBJ2-7; CDR3 DNA: TGTGCCAGCAGCCAAGGGTTTTGGTACGAGCAGTACTTC; CDR3 protein: CASSQGFWYEQYF
D gene: TRBD2; clone size: medium-sized; V gene: TRBV6-1; J gene: TRBJ2-5; CDR3 DNA: TGTGCCAGCAGTGAGGCTATAGCGGGGGGCCCTTTCTGGTACTTC; CDR3 protein: CASSEAIAGGPFWYF
D gene: TRBD2; clone size: NA; V gene: TRBV6-1; J gene: TRBJ2-3; CDR3 DNA: TGTGCCAACAGTGGCAGGCGACTAGCGGGTTTTTCAGATACACAGTATTTT; CDR3 protein: CANSGRRLAGFSDTQYF
D gene: NA; clone size: NA; V gene: TRBV11-3; J gene: TRBJ2-1; CDR3 DNA: TGCGTCAGCAGCCGATCCCGGGATGAGGCCAATGAGCAGTTCTTC; CDR3 protein: CVSSRSRDEANEQFF
D gene: NA; clone size: few; V gene: TRBV5-1; J gene: TRBJ2-3; CDR3 DNA: TGCGCCAGCAGTTCCTCCGGGACTCACACAGATACGCAGTATTTT; CDR3 protein: CASSSSGTHTDTQYF